The next 15 T cell receptor beta chains were all read from a single sample in a study of control samples from healthy donors and cancer patients (TCRdb year 2020). To prepare the library, the immunoSEQ multiplex PCR assay was applied. In TCRdb, the immuneACCESS table is reduced to in-frame sequences with V and J assigned. These tables do not hold every clone; where another copy was compared, an unresolved V gene accounts for under half, and the others remain unexplained. Counted in this sample were about 100,000 clones; about 88% of them appeared once. The ten largest clones take up about 20% of the sample. Sequenced material: blood. Receptor source: a woman in her forties or fifties in good health.

The gene calls are TRBV6-4 and TRBJ2-1; 13 bases map to TRBD2. This CDR3 has 18 amino acids. Germline CDR1 is MRHNA and CDR2 is SNTAGT. Losses at the gene ends were 6 bases for V and 1 base for J; bases not matched to a gene: 9. This chain's CDR3 is CASRRLAGGPDSYNEQFF. The CDR3 bases are TGTGCCAGCAGGAGACTAGCGGGGGGCCCCGATTCCTACAATGAGCAGTTCTTC.

This clone was seen more than once but under ten times. The chain uses TRBV6-4 and TRBJ1-2, with D maybe TRBD1 (5 bases). The CDR3 is made up of 14 amino acids. Looked up from germline, CDR1 is MRHNA and CDR2 is SNTAGT. V dropped 3 bases and J dropped 8 bases, with 16 bases sitting between them. The CDR3 DNA sequence: TGTGCCAGCAGTGAAGGCAAGGAGGGGTTCGGCTACACCTTC. Translated: CASSEGKEGFGYTF.

This clone was found a few times. V and J are TRBV30 and TRBJ2-2; 7 nucleotides agree with TRBD2. Losses at the gene ends were 4 bases for V and 2 bases for J; bases not matched to a gene: 4. The CDR3 covers 14 residues. Germline CDR1 GTSNPN, CDR2 SVGIG (reference sequence). Here the CDR3 DNA reads TGTGCCTGGACGGGAGGATTAAACACCGGGGAGCTGTTTTTT. Translation: CAWTGGLNTGELFF.

The chain employs TRBV29-1 and TRBJ2-3; D might be TRBD2 (5 bases). Trimming pared 5 bases from V and 2 bases from J, leaving 17 bases between. CDR1 SQVTM and CDR2 ANQGSEA come from the germline V gene. There are 15 residues in the CDR3. CDR3 in DNA: TGCAGCGTTCCGAGGACTGTTATTTTCACAGATACGCAGTATTTT. This gives the protein CSVPRTVIFTDTQYF.

V gene TRBV19 combines with J gene TRBJ1-2; 7 bases are shared with TRBD1. With V trimmed by 10 bases and J by 5 bases, 13 bases remained unmatched. The CDR3 covers 14 residues. CDR1 is LNHDA and CDR2 is SQIVND in the germline V gene (reference sequence). The DNA for the CDR3 is TGTGCCATCAAGGACAGGAACCTTGGGTATGGCTACACCTTC. This codes for CAIKDRNLGYGYTF.

V and J are TRBV27 and TRBJ2-1; tentatively, D is TRBD1 (5 bases). This CDR3 contains 12 residues. Looked up from germline, CDR1 is MNHEY and CDR2 is SMNVEV (reference sequence). Trimming shortened V by 8 bases and J by 3 bases, and 8 bases separated the two germline ends. The CDR3 loop reads CASGDSYNEQFF. Written as DNA, the CDR3 is TGTGCCAGCGGTGACAGCTACAATGAGCAGTTCTTC.

V and J are TRBV10-3 and TRBJ1-1, with a weak D call TRBD1 (6 bases). Between the trimmed V and J ends, which lost 2 bases and 3 bases, there was a span of 13 bases. CDR1 ENHRY and CDR2 SYGVKD come from the germline V gene. This CDR3 region has 15 residues. The CDR3 region is CAISETTGAYTEAFF. The CDR3 DNA is TGTGCCATCAGTGAGACGACAGGAGCTTACACTGAAGCTTTCTTT.

The gene calls are TRBV7-3 and TRBJ2-2; 7 bases map to TRBD1. Per the germline V gene, CDR1 is SGHTA and CDR2 is FQGTGA. Trimming removed 0 bases from V and 3 bases from J; junction bases left unmatched: 1. CDR3 size: 15 residues. The CDR3 loop reads CASSLTGGHTGELFF. In DNA form, the CDR3 reads TGTGCCAGCAGCTTAACAGGGGGCCACACCGGGGAGCTGTTTTTT.

This chain joins TRBV19 and TRBJ1-2; D unresolved. CDR3 length equals 11 residues. Germline V gene sequence: CDR1 LNHDA, CDR2 SQIVND (reference sequence). V was trimmed by 9 bases and J by 8 bases, leaving 13 bases between them. The CDR3 loop is CASQSPRGYTF. CDR3 in DNA: TGTGCCAGCCAGAGTCCTCGGGGCTACACCTTC.

The rearrangement uses TRBV27 and TRBJ2-3, with D unresolved. V lost 3 bases, J lost 0 bases, and 13 bases lay in between. Germline V CDR1 and CDR2: MNHEY, SMNVEV (reference sequence). The CDR3 length is 16 residues. The CDR3 DNA reads as TGTGCCAGCAGTTTTCTCGTGGGTATTAGCACAGATACGCAGTATTTT. This gives the protein CASSFLVGISTDTQYF.

The chain employs TRBV18 and TRBJ2-2; tentatively, D is TRBD2 (6 bases). This CDR3 has 17 residues. Trimming stripped 6 bases from V and 3 bases from J, with 20 bases between. Per germline, CDR1 KGHSH and CDR2 LQKENI. The chain's CDR3 is CASSPARGWEYTGELFF. CDR3 nucleotides: TGTGCCAGCTCCCCTGCGCGGGGATGGGAGTACACCGGGGAGCTGTTTTTT. Together with reference TRBV18 and TRBJ2-2, the CDR3 gives the full variable domain: NAGVMQNPRHLVRRRGQEARLRCSPMKGHSHVYWYRQLPEEGLKFMVYLQKENIIDESGMPKERFSAEFPKEGPSILRIQQVVRGDSAAYFCASSPARGWEYTGELFFGEGSRLTVL.

This chain's CDR3 is CASSPWTSGGTSTDTQYF. CDR3 DNA sequence: TGTGCCAGCAGCCCTTGGACTAGCGGGGGCACTAGCACAGATACGCAGTATTTT. The chain links TRBV7-9 to TRBJ2-3; 13 positions match TRBD2. The CDR3 runs 18 residues. With V trimmed by 5 bases and J by 0 bases, 8 bases remained unmatched. Germline V lookup: CDR1 SEHNR, CDR2 FQNEAQ (reference sequence).

V is TRBV6-2 or TRBV6-3 and J is TRBJ2-1, with D possibly being TRBD2 (6 bases). Trimming removed 2 bases from V and 4 bases from J, with 12 bases in between. Per the germline V gene, CDR1 is MNHEY and CDR2 is SVGEGT. This CDR3 comprises 15 residues. CDR3 sequence: CASSYVGRGYNEQFF. The CDR3 DNA follows: TGTGCCAGCAGTTACGTCGGGAGAGGTTACAATGAGCAGTTCTTC.

J is TRBJ1-5 and V is TRBV19, with TRBD1 matching 11 bases. Germline V lookup: CDR1 LNHDA, CDR2 SQIVND (reference sequence). The CDR3 is made up of 17 amino acids. Unmatched junction bases numbered 8, after V lost 5 bases and J lost 2 bases. Written as DNA, the CDR3 is TGTGCCAGTAGTCCCCTGATGGGACAGGGGGGCAATCAGCCCCAGCATTTT. Amino acids: CASSPLMGQGGNQPQHF.

The table lists this clone with a count of one. The chain has TRBV9 and TRBJ2-1, with D hard to call. Germline CDR1 is SGDLS and CDR2 is YYNGEE. Trimming pared 4 bases from V and 8 bases from J, leaving 7 bases between. The CDR3 covers 11 residues. In nucleotides, the CDR3 is TGTGCCAGCAGCTCCAGCGATGAGCAGTTCTTC. Translating gives CASSSSDEQFF. Full variable domain (missing parts from reference TRBV9 and TRBJ2-1): DSGVTQTPKHLITATGQRVTLRCSPRSGDLSVYWYQQSLDQGLQFLIQYYNGEERAKGNILERFSAQQFPDLHSELNLSSLELGDSALYFCASSSSDEQFFGPGTRLTVL.